Below, 20 T cell receptor beta chains from the same sample are listed, as sequenced in a study of regulatory T cells in long-lasting Graves disease. Arm-PCR of CDR3 regions and iRepertoire HTBI primers were the basis on which TCR beta libraries were built. In TCRdb, the multiplex PCR reads were re-called with MiXCR into one record per CDR3 protein. The data contain about 540,000 distinct CDR3 sequences, approximately 15% of them singletons. Indicated time point: newly diagnosed GD, antithyroid drugs for less than 3 months. PBMCs provided the RNA from which the TCR library was made. These data also featured in a second study, about T cells in Graves' hyperthyroidism and ophthalmopathy.

Here the sequenced sample was peripheral blood mononuclear cells (PBMCs), taken at new diagnosis, from a patient treated with antithyroid drugs. These receptors were taken from a man between 25 and 39 years old with Graves disease.

This clonotype was recorded at least ten times. The chain joins TRBV2 to TRBJ2-3; 14 bases line up with TRBD2. Germline V gene data show CDR1 as SNHLY and CDR2 as FYNNEI. With 6 bases clipped from V and 1 base from J, the junction kept 3 bases outside the gene matches. The CDR3 covers 16 residues. The CDR3 region is CASRPGLAGGTDTQYF. The CDR3 nucleotides read TGTGCCAGCAGGCCGGGACTAGCGGGAGGCACAGATACGCAGTATTTT.

In regard to this clonotype: The junction departs from germline at one end; a sequencing error may be responsible. The chain employs TRBV12-3 or TRBV12-4 and TRBJ1-1; D not resolved. This CDR3 comprises 13 residues. The CDR3 nucleotides are TGTGCCAGCGGTTTAGTGGGGAACACTGAAGCTTTCTTT. Translated, it gives CASGLVGNTEAFF.

The gene calls are TRBV2 and TRBJ2-1; D is possibly TRBD2 (5 bases). This CDR3 is 14 amino acids long. The V and J ends lost 4 bases and 7 bases respectively, with 14 bases between them. CDR1 SNHLY and CDR2 FYNNEI come from the germline V gene. Here the CDR3 DNA reads TGTGCCAGCAGTGCGTCGGGAAGGAAAAATGAGCAGTTCTTC. Protein product: CASSASGRKNEQFF.

This clonotype was observed at least ten times. This sequence joins TRBV7-6 and TRBJ2-7; 8 nucleotides align to TRBD2. The germline V gene encodes CDR1 SGHVS and CDR2 FNYEAQ. V lost 4 bases, J lost 4 bases, and 9 bases stayed unmatched. The CDR3 sequence is 15 residues long. This chain's CDR3 is CASSSVAGGGYEQYF. Here the CDR3 DNA reads TGTGCCAGCAGCTCCGTCGCGGGAGGCGGGTACGAGCAGTACTTC.

This clonotype has more than one count but fewer than ten. Here the CDR3 reads CSAPLRASFSTDTQYF. The CDR3 DNA reads TGCAGTGCCCCGCTAAGAGCGTCGTTTAGCACAGATACGCAGTATTTT. This chain joins TRBV20-1 and TRBJ2-3; D gene ambiguous. The germline CDR1 and CDR2 sequences are DFQATT and SNEGSKA (reference sequence). The CDR3 consists of 16 residues. V was cut by 6 bases and J by 0 bases, with 19 bases left in between.

This clonotype appeared many times. The rearrangement joins TRBV12-3 or TRBV12-4 to TRBJ2-1; D gene unclear. The CDR3 loop spans 16 amino acids. V was clipped by 5 bases and J by 5 bases, with 19 bases between them. The CDR3 sequence is CASSPRPLEANNEQFF. The CDR3 coding sequence is TGTGCCAGCAGTCCAAGGCCCCTAGAGGCAAACAATGAGCAGTTCTTC.

V gene TRBV5-1 combines with J gene TRBJ2-7; D call uncertain. Germline lookup yields CDR1 SGHRS and CDR2 YFSETQ. This CDR3 is built from 14 residues. The V end lost 4 bases, the J end lost 6 bases, and 17 bases lay between the germline ends. The CDR3 region has the DNA TGCGCCAGCAGCACGTTGGAAGGGCCCCTCGAGCAGTACTTC. It yields the protein CASSTLEGPLEQYF.

This clonotype was counted ten times or more. The chain uses TRBV20-1 and TRBJ2-3; D not resolved. The germline V gene has CDR1 DFQATT and CDR2 SNEGSKA (reference sequence). V lost 4 bases and J 0 bases, leaving 8 bases between the germline ends. The CDR3 extends over 13 amino acids. The CDR3 DNA sequence: TGCAGTGCTACAGAGAAGAGCACAGATACGCAGTATTTT. Translated: CSATEKSTDTQYF.

This clonotype has just a few counts. V gene TRBV24-1 combines with J gene TRBJ2-3; perhaps TRBD1 as D (6 bases). CDR1 is KGHDR, CDR2 SFDVKD, per germline. V lost 4 bases and J 5 bases, leaving 12 bases between the germline ends. The CDR3 has 14 amino acids. CDR3 residues: CATSDHRVIDTQYF. CDR3 nucleotide sequence: TGTGCCACCAGTGACCACAGGGTAATAGATACGCAGTATTTT.

This clonotype was recorded at least ten times. This chain connects TRBV29-1 to TRBJ2-7; D remains unclear. V was cut by 5 bases and J by 0 bases, with 8 bases left in between. Germline V gives CDR1 SQVTM, CDR2 ANQGSEA. CDR3 length: 12 amino acids. CDR3 sequence reads: CSVQVHSYEQYF. As DNA, the CDR3 is TGCAGCGTTCAAGTCCACTCCTACGAGCAGTACTTC.

Details on this clonotype: A junction end diverges from the germline sequence, so it may reflect a read error. The V call is TRBV12-3 or TRBV12-4, the J call TRBJ2-5; D is possibly TRBD1 (6 bases). The CDR3 runs 14 residues. The CDR3 loop reads CASSPSRGREIQYF. CDR3 nucleotides: TGTGCCAGCAGCCCTTCAAGGGGGAGAGAGATCCAGTACTTC.

This clonotype was seen repeatedly, ten times or more. The rearrangement uses TRBV7-8 and TRBJ1-2; possible D gene TRBD1, 5 bases. CDR3 length: 15 residues. Between the trimmed V and J ends, which lost 2 bases and 4 bases, there was a span of 14 bases. Germline V gives CDR1 SGHVS, CDR2 FQNEAQ. The chain's CDR3 is CASSLRSRDGYGYTF. The CDR3 nucleotides read TGTGCCAGCAGCTTAAGAAGCAGGGATGGCTATGGCTACACCTTC.

This clonotype was seen ten or more times. This chain uses TRBV7-2 with TRBJ2-7; 8 bases are a match to TRBD1. V shed 5 bases and J 3 bases; nucleotides not matched to a gene: 9. Per the germline V gene, CDR1 is SGHTA and CDR2 is FQGNSA. The CDR3 runs to 15 residues. The CDR3 nucleotides are TGTGCCAGCAGCCCACCGCGACAGGGGATCTACGAGCAGTACTTC. The encoded protein is CASSPPRQGIYEQYF.

The chain links TRBV10-1 to TRBJ1-1; 8 bases match TRBD1. The CDR3 is 12 residues long. Germline trimming cut 3 bases from V and 9 bases from J; bases unmatched to any gene: 3. The germline gives CDR1 WNHNN, CDR2 SYGVQD (reference sequence). Here the CDR3 reads CASSDGQGKAFF. The CDR3 DNA reads TGCGCCAGCAGTGATGGACAGGGCAAAGCTTTCTTT.

This clonotype was observed a handful of times. The chain carries TRBV11-2 and TRBJ2-6; tentatively, D is TRBD1 (6 bases). The CDR3 is 19 amino acids. Between the trimmed V and J ends, which lost 3 bases and 0 bases, there was a span of 18 bases. CDR1 and CDR2 (germline): SGHAT, FQNNGV. In nucleotides, the CDR3 is TGTGCCAGCAGCTTCAGACCCCGACAGGTCTCCTCTGGGGCCAACGTCCTGACTTTC. Amino acids: CASSFRPRQVSSGANVLTF.

This clonotype has at least ten counts. The chain couples TRBV12-3 or TRBV12-4 to TRBJ1-2; TRBD1 matches at 10 bases. Losses at the gene ends were 6 bases for V and 7 bases for J; bases not matched to a gene: 11. This CDR3 region has 15 residues. CDR3 coding DNA: TGTGCCAGCAGCCCCTTGACAGGGGGCGGTGGTGGCTACACCTTC. It specifies CASSPLTGGGGGYTF.

The sample holds many counts of this clonotype. The V call is TRBV5-1, the J call TRBJ1-4; the D is unclear. From germline, CDR1 is SGHRS and CDR2 YFSETQ. With 4 bases removed from V and 7 bases from J, the gap between germline ends came to 14 bases. The CDR3 runs 14 residues. The CDR3 protein is CASSPDSYGEKLFF. The CDR3, as DNA: TGCGCCAGCAGCCCGGACTCATACGGTGAAAAACTGTTTTTT.

This clonotype was recorded many times. V gene TRBV29-1 combines with J gene TRBJ2-2; TRBD2 is a possible D gene (6 bases). The germline V gene has CDR1 SQVTM and CDR2 ANQGSEA. V lost 3 bases to trimming and J lost 6 bases, with 20 bases between them. The CDR3 consists of 16 residues. CDR3 amino acids: CSVEARARPGAGELFF. The CDR3 DNA reads TGCAGCGTTGAGGCCAGGGCCCGCCCGGGAGCCGGGGAGCTGTTTTTT.

The genes are TRBV3-1 and TRBJ1-2; TRBD1 matches 9 bases. This CDR3 is 15 amino acids long. Germline V gives CDR1 LGHDT, CDR2 YNNKEL (reference sequence). The V segment lost 4 bases and the J segment 6 bases; nucleotides outside the gene matches: 9. This chain's CDR3 is CASSPPTGGVDGYTF. CDR3 nucleotides: TGTGCCAGCAGCCCCCCGACAGGGGGGGTTGATGGCTACACCTTC. Full variable domain (missing parts from reference TRBV3-1 and TRBJ1-2): DTAVSQTPKYLVTQMGNDKSIKCEQNLGHDTMYWYKQDSKKFLKIMFSYNNKELIINETVPNRFSPKSPDKAHLNLHINSLELGDSAVYFCASSPPTGGVDGYTFGSGTRLTVV.

This clonotype appeared a few times. The gene calls are TRBV6-5 and TRBJ2-5, with 7 bases aligning to TRBD2. This CDR3 spans 15 amino acids. Trimming removed 2 bases from V and 4 bases from J; junction bases left unmatched: 7. Germline V gene lookup returns CDR1 MNHEY and CDR2 SVGAGI. The CDR3 nucleotides read TGTGCCAGCAGTTACGGGGGAGGGCCGGCAGAGACCCAGTACTTC. Translated, it gives CASSYGGGPAETQYF.